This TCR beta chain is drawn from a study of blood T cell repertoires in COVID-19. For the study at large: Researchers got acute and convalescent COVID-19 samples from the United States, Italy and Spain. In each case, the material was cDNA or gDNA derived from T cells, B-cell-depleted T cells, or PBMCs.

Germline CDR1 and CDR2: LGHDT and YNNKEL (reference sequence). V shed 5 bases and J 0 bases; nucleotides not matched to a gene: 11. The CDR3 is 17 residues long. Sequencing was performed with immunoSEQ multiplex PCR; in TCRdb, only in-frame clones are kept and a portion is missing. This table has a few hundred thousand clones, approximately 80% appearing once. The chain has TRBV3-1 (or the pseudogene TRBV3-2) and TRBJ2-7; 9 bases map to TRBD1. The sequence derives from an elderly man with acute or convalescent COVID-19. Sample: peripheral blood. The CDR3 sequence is CASSALLDRGSSYEQYF. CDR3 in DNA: TGTGCCAGCAGCGCCCTCCTCGACAGGGGGTCCTCCTACGAGCAGTACTTC.